Here is one T cell receptor (beta chain) with its context. The repertoire was sequenced with immunoSEQ multiplex PCR; TCRdb's copy has only in-frame clones and lacks some. The repertoire holds roughly 130,000 clones, with roughly 91% as singletons. This specimen belongs to a study of control samples from healthy donors and cancer patients. Trimming cost V 3 bases and J 2 bases; bases outside gene matches: 10. The CDR3 extends over 17 amino acids. The V gene's germline CDR1 is ENHRY and CDR2 SYGVKD. The clonotype was recovered from a man aged 45-65 years with head and neck cancer. Sequenced: PBMCs. The chain is built from TRBV10-3 and TRBJ2-3; 8 bases agree with TRBD2. DNA for the CDR3: TGTGCCATCAGTGATGCCGGGACTAGGCCCTCCACAGATACGCAGTATTTT. Protein sequence: CAISDAGTRPSTDTQYF.